This T cell receptor beta chain is from a study of T cell repertoires in cytomegalovirus infection. TCRdb passed the reads through MiXCR, listing each CDR3 protein once. Of approximately 500,000 distinct CDR3 sequences in the sample, about 11% are singletons; the top ten hold 10% to 13%. This clonotype was seen a few times. Material for sequencing was PBMCs. The receptor comes from a human donor in good health (CMV status not recorded). Some clones in this sample may be carry-over from other donors' samples.

CDR3 region: CATSRGLRADTQYF. The CDR3 nucleotides read TGTGCCACCAGCAGAGGACTACGTGCGGATACGCAGTATTTT. J is TRBJ2-3 and V is TRBV15; a weak D match, TRBD2 (5 bases). The V gene's germline CDR1 is LNHNV and CDR2 YYDKDF (reference sequence). This CDR3 region has 14 residues. V was trimmed by 1 base and J by 6 bases, leaving 11 bases between them.